The source of this TCR beta chain is a study of T cell responses to AZD1222 COVID-19 vaccine. Study-wide background: Pooling was applied to second doses at about 4 or about 12 weeks. Study-level results: Most donors were white British and more were female, and clonal diversity was possibly underestimated. Targets within unmutated variant regions were reportedly found for nearly half of spike-specific TCRs.

The protocol was immunoSEQ multiplex PCR, while the TCRdb copy is restricted to in-frame clones and leaves out a portion. The table lists around 150,000 clones, roughly 92% of them singletons. CDR1 is MDHEN, CDR2 SYDVKM, per germline. Between the trimmed V and J ends, which lost 6 bases and 8 bases, there was a span of 16 bases. This CDR3 has 13 amino acids. With regard to this clone: Antigen: not known.

The specimen comprised peripheral blood, sampled on day 0 of AZD1222 vaccination. This sequence originates from an adult in good health. The V gene is TRBV28, the J gene TRBJ1-1; D is unresolved. CDR3 DNA sequence: TGTGCCAGCAGACACGCTTTGACGGTAGAAGCTTTCTTT. Its translation: CASRHALTVEAFF.